Listed here are 25 T cell receptor beta chains from one sample, sequenced in a study of PD-1 blockade in classical Hodgkin lymphoma. Each patient relapsed following autologous stem cell transplantation, and prior brentuximab vedotin exposure differed. Repertoires were generated with immunoSEQ multiplex PCR, while TCRdb's copy carries only in-frame clones and drops some. The sample shows about 41,000 clones, more than 70% of them seen only once. The sample consisted of peripheral blood mononuclear cells (PBMCs), taken at baseline. The receptors here all came from a human donor with classical Hodgkin lymphoma.

The chain joins TRBV19 to TRBJ2-7, with 7 bases lining up with TRBD1. The germline gives CDR1 LNHDA, CDR2 SQIVND (reference sequence). CDR3 length equals 14 residues. The junction had 3 bases not matched to a gene; V was cut back by 4 bases and J by 0 bases. This CDR3 reads CASSTTGSSYEQYF. As DNA, the CDR3 is TGTGCCAGTAGTACGACAGGGAGCTCCTACGAGCAGTACTTC.

In regard to this clone: Other DNA sequences in the sample encode the same CDR3. The J gene is TRBJ1-1, the V gene TRBV27; D unresolved. The V gene lost 2 bases and the J gene lost 1 base, with 5 bases spanning the gap. Germline V CDR1 and CDR2: MNHEY, SMNVEV (reference sequence). This CDR3 is 13 amino acids long. This CDR3 reads CASSLGPNTEAFF. In nucleotides, the CDR3 is TGTGCCAGCAGTTTAGGACCGAACACTGAAGCTTTCTTT.

The genes are TRBV6-5 and TRBJ2-7; tentative D call: TRBD2 (6 bases). Germline values: CDR1 MNHEY, CDR2 SVGAGI. V was shortened by 6 bases and J by 4 bases, with 13 bases between the two germline ends. The CDR3 is 13 amino acids. Here the CDR3 reads CASRAGPTYEQYF. The CDR3 DNA reads TGTGCCAGCAGGGCGGGGCCGACATACGAGCAGTACTTC.

The chain is built from TRBV14 and TRBJ1-1; D remains unclear. Deletions cut 0 bases from V and 0 bases from J, with 8 bases between. The CDR3 is 15 residues long. Germline assignment: CDR1 SGHDN and CDR2 FVKESK. This CDR3 is CASSQDQDLNTEAFF. For the CDR3, the DNA is TGTGCCAGCAGCCAAGATCAGGACTTGAACACTGAAGCTTTCTTT.

With respect to this clone: This sample also contains other DNA sequences that code for the same CDR3. This chain joins TRBV6-1 and TRBJ1-1; D unresolved. V was pared by 4 bases and J by 0 bases, with 6 bases between. CDR3 length: 13 amino acids. Germline CDR1 is MNHNS and CDR2 is SASEGT. CDR3 in amino acids: CASSVGVNTEAFF. The CDR3 DNA reads as TGTGCCAGCAGTGTTGGAGTGAACACTGAAGCTTTCTTT.

The rearrangement uses TRBV11-2 and TRBJ2-7, with D possibly being TRBD2 (6 bases). The V end was cut by 6 bases, the J end by 5 bases, with 14 bases between. The CDR3 runs to 13 residues. From germline, CDR1 is SGHAT and CDR2 FQNNGV. CDR3 DNA sequence: TGTGCCAGCAGGCCTGGAGGGGCGAACGAGCAGTACTTC. It specifies CASRPGGANEQYF.

J is TRBJ1-4 and V is TRBV30; D remains unclear. The CDR3 extends over 13 amino acids. CDR1 and CDR2 (germline): GTSNPN, SVGIG (reference sequence). Trimming cost V 3 bases and J 3 bases, with 8 bases left between them. CDR3 coding DNA: TGTGCCTGGAGCGGTGGCCCTAATGAAAAACTGTTTTTT. Translation: CAWSGGPNEKLFF.

The chain joins TRBV5-4 to TRBJ2-7; a weak D match, TRBD2 (5 bases). Trimming pared 4 bases from V and 3 bases from J, leaving 8 bases between. The germline V gene has CDR1 SGHNT and CDR2 YYREEE (reference sequence). The length of the CDR3 is 12 residues. Here the CDR3 DNA reads TGTGCCAGCAGCCCGGACTTCTACGAGCAGTACTTC. It encodes CASSPDFYEQYF.

This chain connects TRBV6-6 to TRBJ2-7; D call uncertain. V was trimmed by 6 bases and J by 0 bases, leaving 18 bases between them. Germline values: CDR1 MNHNY, CDR2 SVGAGI (reference sequence). This CDR3 region has 16 residues. Here the CDR3 reads CASSPIGRRSSYEQYF. As DNA, the CDR3 is TGTGCCAGCAGCCCCATCGGGCGAAGGAGCTCCTACGAGCAGTACTTC.

The chain couples TRBV4-1 to TRBJ2-7; D gene unclear. V lost 0 bases to trimming and J lost 2 bases, with 14 bases between them. The CDR3 sequence is 16 residues long. Germline values: CDR1 MGHRA, CDR2 YSYEKL. The DNA of the CDR3 is TGCGCCAGCAGCCAAGAGGTCTCAGTGACCGCCTACGAGCAGTACTTC. Amino acids: CASSQEVSVTAYEQYF.

The chain uses TRBV4-3 and TRBJ2-7, with D perhaps matching TRBD2 (5 bases). The V and J ends lost 1 base and 2 bases respectively, with 9 bases between them. CDR3 size: 14 residues. Germline CDR1 reads LGHNA; CDR2 reads YSLEER. CDR3 sequence reads: CASSQGTPTYEQYF. The CDR3 nucleotides read TGCGCCAGCAGCCAAGGGACTCCTACCTACGAGCAGTACTTC.

The rearrangement links TRBV12-5 to TRBJ1-2; D perhaps matches TRBD1 (5 bases). The CDR3 has 13 amino acids. V lost 6 bases and J lost 6, with 14 bases in between. Per the germline V gene, CDR1 is LGHNT and CDR2 is FRNRAP. The CDR3 DNA is TGTGCTAGTGGCGCTGGGACTCGCGATGGCTACACCTTC. Its protein product is CASGAGTRDGYTF.

This chain connects TRBV9 to TRBJ2-1, with D perhaps matching TRBD2 (6 bases). Germline V lookup: CDR1 SGDLS, CDR2 YYNGEE. With 0 bases removed from V and 7 bases from J, the gap between germline ends came to 20 bases. The CDR3 runs to 17 residues. CDR3 DNA sequence: TGTGCCAGCAGCGTAGTCAGCTGGGGGGAGCGCCCTAATGAGCAGTTCTTC. Translated: CASSVVSWGERPNEQFF.

This chain links TRBV10-3 with TRBJ1-5; D possibly corresponds to TRBD1 (5 bases). The CDR3 runs 13 residues. Germline assignment: CDR1 ENHRY and CDR2 SYGVKD. V lost 8 bases and J 4 bases, leaving 12 bases between the germline ends. DNA for the CDR3: TGTGCCATCCAGGGTGCAGGGAATCAGCCCCAGCATTTT. As protein: CAIQGAGNQPQHF.

This clone was picked up one time. The chain joins TRBV11-2 to TRBJ2-5, with 9 bases lining up with TRBD2. The DNA end lines up better with TRBJ2-7; the J call may be wrong. This CDR3 is 15 amino acids long. Per the germline V gene, CDR1 is SGHAT and CDR2 is FQNNGV. The CDR3 nucleotides are TGTGCCAGCAGCTTAAGGCGGGAGGGCCGCTACGAGCAGTACTTC. Amino acids: CASSLRREGRYEQYF.

The chain joins TRBV6-5 to TRBJ2-7, with 8 bases aligning to TRBD2. This CDR3 contains 13 residues. CDR1 and CDR2 from the germline V gene are MNHEY and SVGAGI. V shed 4 bases and J 5 bases; nucleotides not matched to a gene: 4. CDR3 in amino acids: CASSSTSVHEQYF. The DNA of the CDR3 is TGTGCCAGCAGTTCGACTAGCGTCCACGAGCAGTACTTC.

This chain links TRBV30 with TRBJ2-5; no firm D call. CDR3 length equals 13 residues. V lost 1 base, J lost 1 base, and 7 bases lay in between. The germline CDR1 and CDR2 sequences are GTSNPN and SVGIG (reference sequence). This CDR3 is CAWSALSQETQYF. CDR3 in DNA: TGTGCCTGGAGTGCCCTCAGCCAAGAGACCCAGTACTTC.

The chain couples TRBV6-6 to TRBJ1-2; maybe TRBD1 (6 bases). Germline lookup yields CDR1 MNHNY and CDR2 SVGAGI (reference sequence). This CDR3 is 14 amino acids long. Between the trimmed V and J ends, which lost 0 bases and 5 bases, there was a span of 10 bases. The CDR3: CASSYSSGVYGYTF. DNA for the CDR3: TGTGCCAGCAGTTACTCCTCAGGGGTGTATGGCTACACCTTC.

The chain employs TRBV7-2 and TRBJ2-3; D is unclear. V was trimmed by 5 bases and J by 0 bases, leaving 9 bases between them. The CDR3 is 14 amino acids. CDR1 SGHTA and CDR2 FQGNSA come from the germline V gene. CDR3 coding DNA: TGTGCCAGCAGCCGTAGGGTCAGCACAGATACGCAGTATTTT. Protein: CASSRRVSTDTQYF.

Only one count was recorded for this clone. This rearrangement joins TRBV5-1 to TRBJ2-1; the D call may be TRBD1 or TRBD2 (5 bases each). The ends were cut back, 3 bases at V and 8 bases at J, with 33 bases in the middle. CDR1 is SGHRS and CDR2 is YFSETQ in the germline V gene. The CDR3 runs to 20 residues. CDR3 in amino acids: CASSWMGLGAVYLQGDEQFF. CDR3 in DNA: TGCGCCAGCAGCTGGATGGGGCTGGGAGCGGTATACCTCCAGGGAGATGAGCAGTTCTTC.

The chain recombines TRBV6-5 with TRBJ1-3; D is unresolved. Looked up from germline, CDR1 is MNHEY and CDR2 is SVGAGI. Trimming removed 3 bases at V and 8 bases at J, with 11 bases between. The CDR3 consists of 13 residues. Here the CDR3 DNA reads TGTGCCAGCAGTTATCGGCCGATAGACACCATATATTTT. It specifies CASSYRPIDTIYF.

The rearrangement uses TRBV6-6 and TRBJ1-5; D gene unclear. Germline CDR1 and CDR2: MNHNY and SVGAGI (reference sequence). The CDR3 sequence is 15 residues long. V was clipped by 5 bases and J by 0 bases, with 11 bases between them. Here the CDR3 DNA reads TGTGCCAGCAGTCTCACCCGAAATAGCAATCAGCCCCAGCATTTT. Translation: CASSLTRNSNQPQHF.

The V and J genes are TRBV30 and TRBJ1-4, with D uncertain. Germline values: CDR1 GTSNPN, CDR2 SVGIG (reference sequence). V was shortened by 1 base and J by 8 bases, with 8 bases between the two germline ends. The length of the CDR3 is 12 residues. CDR3 nucleotide sequence: TGTGCCTGGAGTGCGGGGTGGGAAAAACTGTTTTTT. Translated, it gives CAWSAGWEKLFF.

V gene TRBV6-1 combines with J gene TRBJ1-4; D unresolved. Trimming took off 4 bases at V and 5 bases at J, with 2 bases between the two ends. This CDR3 comprises 11 residues. The germline CDR1 and CDR2 sequences are MNHNS and SASEGT. The DNA of the CDR3 is TGTGCCAGCAGTGTGAATGAAAAACTGTTTTTT. Translation: CASSVNEKLFF.

The count of this clone is one. V and J are TRBV5-1 and TRBJ2-7, with 8 positions matching TRBD1. Unmatched junction bases numbered 2, after V lost 2 bases and J lost 1 base. CDR3 size: 14 residues. CDR1 and CDR2 from the germline V gene are SGHRS and YFSETQ. The CDR3 DNA reads TGCGCCAGCAGCTTTGACAGGGGATCCTACGAGCAGTACTTC. Its protein product is CASSFDRGSYEQYF.